These 23 T cell receptor beta chains came from one sample sequenced in a study of post-analysis software for immune sequencing data. These receptors' antigens are unknown. Included in the TCR beta cDNA libraries were unique molecular identifiers. TCRdb passed the PCR reads through MiXCR, listing each CDR3 protein once. This sample has roughly 800,000 distinct CDR3 sequences, with 53% found just once. General observations from the study: A few TRBV segments occurring more often in patients than controls included TRBV5-6, TRBV5-1 and TRBV20-1.

The sample comprised blood. Receptors were obtained from a girl aged 5 to 17 with multiple sclerosis.

This rearrangement joins TRBV20-1 to TRBJ1-5; 10 bases align to TRBD1. After removal of 5 bases from V and 1 base from J, the junction contained 5 bases not matched to a gene. The CDR3 extends over 15 amino acids. CDR1 and CDR2 from the germline V gene are DFQATT and SNEGSKA (reference sequence). In DNA form, the CDR3 reads TGCAGTGCTCGGCCGGGACAGGGGAGCAATCAGCCCCAGCATTTT. This gives the protein CSARPGQGSNQPQHF.

This clonotype was seen a single time. The chain uses TRBV9 and TRBJ2-7; 13 bases line up with TRBD2. V was clipped by 3 bases and J by 5 bases; unmatched bases: 5. The germline V gene has CDR1 SGDLS and CDR2 YYNGEE. The CDR3 covers 15 residues. The CDR3 nucleotides are TGTGCCAGCAGCGCTGTCACTAGCGGGAGGGACGAGCAGTACTTC. This sequence encodes CASSAVTSGRDEQYF.

This chain connects TRBV3-1 to TRBJ2-1; D is possibly TRBD2 (5 bases). This CDR3 is 14 amino acids long. Germline CDR1 reads LGHDT; CDR2 reads YNNKEL (reference sequence). Trimming cost V 1 base and J 10 bases, with 14 bases left between them. The CDR3 DNA reads as TGTGCCAGCAGCCAAGCAGTCGTTAGCGACGAGCAGTTCTTC. Residues: CASSQAVVSDEQFF.

V usage is TRBV7-2 and J usage is TRBJ2-7; perhaps TRBD1 as D (6 bases). Per germline, CDR1 SGHTA and CDR2 FQGNSA. V shed 6 bases and J shed 2 bases, with 17 bases lying between them. This CDR3 comprises 15 residues. CDR3 protein: CASSSGIRGPYEQYF. CDR3 nucleotide sequence: TGTGCCAGCAGTTCGGGGATCAGGGGACCCTACGAGCAGTACTTC.

The V gene is TRBV4-2, the J gene TRBJ2-7; D possibly corresponds to TRBD1 (6 bases). Trimming removed 4 bases at V and 3 bases at J, with 7 bases between. The germline gives CDR1 LGHNA, CDR2 YNFKEQ. CDR3 length: 12 amino acids. The CDR3, as DNA: TGTGCCAGCAGCCGGGGACACTACGAGCAGTACTTC. It codes for CASSRGHYEQYF.

This clonotype has just a few counts. V usage is TRBV29-1 and J usage is TRBJ2-3; 7 nucleotides match TRBD1. Per germline, CDR1 SQVTM and CDR2 ANQGSEA. This CDR3 spans 17 amino acids. The ends lost 3 bases at V and 2 bases at J; junction bases unmatched: 14. In DNA, the CDR3 is TGCAGCGTTGACGGCGACAGGGAACGGGGACACACAGATACGCAGTATTTT. It translates to CSVDGDRERGHTDTQYF.

This chain joins TRBV7-3 and TRBJ2-5; D ambiguous. Gene TRBJ2-7 matches the end of the DNA better, so the J call may be wrong. This CDR3 spans 13 amino acids. Per the germline V gene, CDR1 is SGHTA and CDR2 is FQGTGA. This CDR3 is CASSPRQGIEQYF. CDR3 coding DNA: TGTGCCAGCAGCCCCCGACAAGGGATCGAGCAGTACTTC.

The V call is TRBV4-1, the J call TRBJ2-5; a weak D match, TRBD1 (6 bases). Germline V gene sequence: CDR1 MGHRA, CDR2 YSYEKL. The CDR3 runs 16 residues. V shed 3 bases and J shed 6 bases, with 20 bases lying between them. The CDR3 DNA is TGCGCCAGCAGCCAGGACCGGGACACCCGTGGGAAGACCCAGTACTTC. Encoded protein: CASSQDRDTRGKTQYF.

This clonotype occurred a few times. The J gene is TRBJ2-7, the V gene TRBV5-5, with D possibly matching TRBD2 (5 bases). Germline CDR1 SGHKS, CDR2 YYEKEE (reference sequence). There are 13 residues in the CDR3. V lost 6 bases and J lost 1, with 11 bases in between. CDR3 amino acids: CASNRGGSYEQYF. The CDR3 DNA reads as TGTGCCAGCAACCGAGGAGGATCCTACGAGCAGTACTTC.

This sequence joins TRBV19 and TRBJ2-4; possibly TRBD2 for D (5 bases). The end of the DNA is better explained by TRBJ2-7, so the J call may be wrong. CDR1 is LNHDA, CDR2 SQIVND, per germline (reference sequence). This CDR3 contains 14 residues. The CDR3 nucleotides are TGTGCCACTCTGAGTCGGGGTATACCCTACGAGCAGTACTTC. This encodes CATLSRGIPYEQYF.

Written as DNA, the CDR3 is TGTGCCAGCAGGGCAAGCGGGAGGGCCCAATACAATGAGCAGTTCTTC. Protein: CASRASGRAQYNEQFF. The genes are TRBV12-3 or TRBV12-4 and TRBJ2-1, with 10 positions matching TRBD2. This CDR3 is built from 16 residues. Germline trimming cut 6 bases from V and 4 bases from J; bases unmatched to any gene: 9.

This rearrangement joins TRBV5-1 to TRBJ2-3, with D possibly being TRBD1 (6 bases). Looked up from germline, CDR1 is SGHRS and CDR2 is YFSETQ. V was cut by 0 bases and J by 2 bases, with 13 bases left in between. The CDR3 sequence is 16 residues long. CDR3 bases: TGCGCCAGCAGCTTGGGGGGGCTACCACCCACAGATACGCAGTATTTT. Its translation is CASSLGGLPPTDTQYF.

The chain combines TRBV29-1 with TRBJ1-1; D not certain. V lost 6 bases to trimming and J lost 4 bases, with 12 bases between them. The CDR3 has 12 amino acids. CDR1 is SQVTM and CDR2 is ANQGSEA in the germline V gene. The CDR3 region is CSVGREATEAFF. The DNA for the CDR3 is TGCAGCGTGGGTCGGGAGGCCACTGAAGCTTTCTTT.

V usage is TRBV7-8 and J usage is TRBJ2-5; tentative D call: TRBD2 (6 bases). Germline CDR1 is SGHVS and CDR2 is FQNEAQ. The CDR3 sequence is 13 residues long. Trimming removed 6 bases at V and 3 bases at J, with 11 bases between. CDR3 DNA sequence: TGTGCCAGCAGGCGGGGAGTGGAAGAGACCCAGTACTTC. It codes for CASRRGVEETQYF.

The chain joins TRBV7-9 to TRBJ1-2, with D possibly being TRBD1 (5 bases). Deletions cut 5 bases from V and 5 bases from J, with 15 bases between. CDR3 length: 14 amino acids. Looked up from germline, CDR1 is SEHNR and CDR2 is FQNEAQ (reference sequence). For the CDR3, the DNA is TGTGCCAGCAGCCGAGGGACGGACATATATGGCTACACCTTC. Translating it yields CASSRGTDIYGYTF.

This clonotype was counted a few times. At one of its ends the junction is not consistent with the germline gene, which may arise from a read error. The rearrangement uses TRBV5-1 and TRBJ1-5, with D tentatively TRBD1 (6 bases). The CDR3 contains 13 residues. Germline V lookup: CDR1 SGHRS, CDR2 YFSETQ. The CDR3 nucleotides read TGTGCCAGCAGTCCCTCAGGGGATCAGCCCCAGCATTTT. Protein product: CASSPSGDQPQHF. Supplemented by reference TRBV5-1 and TRBJ1-5, the full variable domain reads KAGVTQTPRYLIKTRGQQVTLSCSPISGHRSVSWYQQTPGQGLQFLFEYFSETQRNKGNFPGRFSGRQFSNSRSEMNVSTLELGDSALYLCASSPSGDQPQHFGDGTRLSIL.

The genes are TRBV5-1 and TRBJ2-7; the D gene could be TRBD1 or TRBD2 (5 bases each). The J call is uncertain, as TRBJ2-5 better fits the DNA end. There are 14 residues in the CDR3. Germline V gene sequence: CDR1 SGHRS, CDR2 YFSETQ. CDR3 sequence reads: CASSLWQGRETQYF. Here the CDR3 DNA reads TGCGCCAGCAGCTTGTGGCAGGGACGGGAGACCCAGTACTTC.

This clonotype has only a few counts. This rearrangement joins TRBV29-1 to TRBJ1-1; D unclear. The CDR3 loop spans 13 amino acids. Germline V gene lookup returns CDR1 SQVTM and CDR2 ANQGSEA. Trimming stripped 4 bases from V and 4 bases from J, with 13 bases between. The CDR3: CSVATGGSTEAFF. The CDR3 DNA is TGCAGCGTTGCAACGGGAGGATCCACTGAAGCTTTCTTT. The complete variable domain, with remaining parts taken from reference TRBV29-1 and TRBJ1-1, reads SAVISQKPSRDICQRGTSLTIQCQVDSQVTMMFWYRQQPGQSLTLIATANQGSEATYESGFVIDKFPISRPNLTFSTLTVSNMSPEDSSIYLCSVATGGSTEAFFGQGTRLTVV.

V usage is TRBV5-1 and J usage is TRBJ2-6, with 9 bases fitting TRBD1. The CDR3 totals 16 residues. Per the germline V gene, CDR1 is SGHRS and CDR2 is YFSETQ. V lost 4 bases, J lost 4 bases, and 6 bases stayed unmatched. The CDR3 nucleotides read TGCGCCAGCAGCCGGGGGACAGGGTCCGGGGCCAACGTCCTGACTTTC. This gives the protein CASSRGTGSGANVLTF. The variable domain in full, with the rest retrieved from reference TRBV5-1 and TRBJ2-6, is KAGVTQTPRYLIKTRGQQVTLSCSPISGHRSVSWYQQTPGQGLQFLFEYFSETQRNKGNFPGRFSGRQFSNSRSEMNVSTLELGDSALYLCASSRGTGSGANVLTFGAGSRLTVL.

This clonotype has only a few counts. This chain joins TRBV7-2 and TRBJ2-6; tentative D call: TRBD1 (6 bases). From germline, CDR1 is SGHTA and CDR2 FQGNSA. This CDR3 contains 17 residues. The V and J ends lost 5 bases and 0 bases respectively, with 14 bases between them. CDR3 in DNA: TGTGCCAGCAGCCCCCCAGGGGCTCACTCTGGGGCCAACGTCCTGACTTTC. Translated: CASSPPGAHSGANVLTF.

V gene TRBV5-1 combines with J gene TRBJ2-1; D is uncertain. V was pared by 4 bases and J by 0 bases, with 17 bases between. Germline assignment: CDR1 SGHRS and CDR2 YFSETQ. The CDR3 spans 17 residues. The CDR3 is CASSPEPALSSYNEQFF. In nucleotides, the CDR3 is TGCGCCAGCAGCCCGGAGCCGGCCTTGAGCTCCTACAATGAGCAGTTCTTC.

This clonotype was detected once. The chain has TRBV3-1 and TRBJ1-5, with no clear D. Trimming stripped 0 bases from V and 3 bases from J, with 9 bases between. Germline-derived CDR1 and CDR2 are LGHDT and YNNKEL (reference sequence). The CDR3 consists of 15 residues. CDR3 in amino acids: CASSQDNGNNQPQHF. CDR3 coding DNA: TGTGCCAGCAGCCAAGATAACGGAAACAATCAGCCCCAGCATTTT.

V usage is TRBV29-1 and J usage is TRBJ1-1, with TRBD1 matching over 12 bases. The ends lost 4 bases at V and 4 bases at J; junction bases unmatched: 7. The CDR3 extends over 15 amino acids. CDR1 and CDR2 from the germline V gene are SQVTM and ANQGSEA. This chain's CDR3 is CSVVDWGQGATEAFF. The CDR3 coding sequence is TGCAGCGTTGTTGATTGGGGACAGGGGGCCACTGAAGCTTTCTTT.